The next 3 T cell receptor beta chains were all read from a single sample in a study of prognosis after radiotherapy for stage I lung cancer. Amplification of TCR beta CDR3 from genomic DNA used two-round multiplex PCR. Gene-specific TRBV and TRBJ primers were used in PCR round one. One entry per CDR3 protein, called by TCRdb with MiXCR from the multiplex PCR reads. The table includes some 25,000 distinct CDR3 sequences, 35% to 40% detected once. The source was PBMCs, collected before or after stereotactic body radiation therapy (not recorded which). These receptor sequences come from a donor over 45 with non-small cell lung cancer.

This clonotype was counted at least ten times. The CDR3 nucleotides are TGTGCTAGTGGTTTGGTCACAGGGTACTACAATGAGCAGTTCTTC. Its protein product is CASGLVTGYYNEQFF. The chain uses TRBV12-5 and TRBJ2-1; D may be TRBD1 (6 bases). Germline lookup yields CDR1 LGHNT and CDR2 FRNRAP. The ends were cut back, 0 bases at V and 3 bases at J, with 9 bases in the middle. This CDR3 has 15 residues.

This clonotype was observed many times. This chain links TRBV27 with TRBJ1-5; tentatively, D is TRBD1 (5 bases). The germline V and J ends were trimmed by 2 bases and 9 bases, with 11 bases remaining between them. The CDR3 totals 13 residues. Germline assignment: CDR1 MNHEY and CDR2 SMNVEV (reference sequence). The CDR3 DNA is TGTGCCAGCAGTTTAGGGAGGGGAGCGCCCCAGCATTTT. Translated, it gives CASSLGRGAPQHF.

There are many counts of this clonotype. The chain couples TRBV19 to TRBJ1-4; a weak D match, TRBD1 (6 bases). The V end was cut by 1 base, the J end by 6 bases, with 12 bases between. The CDR3 is 15 amino acids. Germline V gene data show CDR1 as LNHDA and CDR2 as SQIVND (reference sequence). DNA of the CDR3: TGTGCCAGTAGTATAGGGACAGTGAAGGATGAAAAACTGTTTTTT. Residues: CASSIGTVKDEKLFF.